This entry describes one T cell receptor (beta chain). Its target is unknown. The repertoire was sequenced with immunoSEQ multiplex PCR; TCRdb's copy has only in-frame clones and lacks some. Found here are around 53,000 clones, roughly three quarters of them singletons; the top ten hold 2% to 2.5%. This CDR3 is 14 amino acids long. V lost 6 bases, J lost 13 bases, and 26 bases lay in between. Germline CDR1 SGHKS, CDR2 YYEKEE (reference sequence). The sample comes from a study of OX40 agonist ivuxolimab in advanced cancers. Whole-study context: Patients received ivuxolimab, an agonistic anti-OX40 (CD134) antibody. With a range of roughly 20 to 80, age averaged approximately 55 years, and about 82% were male.

Study-level results: Clonal expansion among partial responders at 0.1-3.0 mg/kg ranked near the lowest.

This TCR was recovered from an adult with an advanced solid tumor such as melanoma, head and neck, liver or kidney cancer. The V and J genes are TRBV5-5 and TRBJ2-7; possible D gene TRBD1, 5 bases. This material consisted of CD4+ or CD8+ T cells sorted from blood, taken in a trial of the OX40 agonist ivuxolimab. The chain's CDR3 is CASIPQPTAPRAYF. The DNA for the CDR3 is TGTGCCAGCATTCCCCAGCCGACAGCCCCCCGGGCATACTTC.